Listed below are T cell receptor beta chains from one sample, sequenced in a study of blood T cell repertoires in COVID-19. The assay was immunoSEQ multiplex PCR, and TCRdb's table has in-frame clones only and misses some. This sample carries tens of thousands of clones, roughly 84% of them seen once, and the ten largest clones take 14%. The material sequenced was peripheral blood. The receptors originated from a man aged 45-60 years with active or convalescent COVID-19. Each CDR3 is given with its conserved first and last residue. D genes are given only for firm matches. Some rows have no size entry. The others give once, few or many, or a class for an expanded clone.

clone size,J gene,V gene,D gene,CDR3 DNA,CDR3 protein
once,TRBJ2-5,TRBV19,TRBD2,TGTGCCAGTAATGCACTAGCGGGGGGACAAGAGACCCAGTACTTC,CASNALAGGQETQYF
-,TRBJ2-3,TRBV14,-,TGTGCCAGCAGCCCAAGCGGGCTCGGTGGCAAAGATACGCAGTATTTT,CASSPSGLGGKDTQYF
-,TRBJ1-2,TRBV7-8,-,TGTGCCAGCAGCTTTGCCGGACAGAGCTATGGCTACACCTTC,CASSFAGQSYGYTF
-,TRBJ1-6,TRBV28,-,TGTGCCAGCAGTTTGCAGAATTCACCCCTCCACTTT,CASSLQNSPLHF
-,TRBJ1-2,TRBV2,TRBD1,TGTGCCAGCAGCGCAGGGGGCGACTACTATGGCTACACCTTC,CASSAGGDYYGYTF
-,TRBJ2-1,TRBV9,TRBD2,TGTGCCAGCAGCGTAGGGCCTAGCGGGGGGGCGGGTGAGCAGTTCTTC,CASSVGPSGGAGEQFF
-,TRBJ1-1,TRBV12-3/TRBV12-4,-,TGTGCCAGCAGTTTCAGGGCTGAAGCTTTCTTT,CASSFRAEAFF
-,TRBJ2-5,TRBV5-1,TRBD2,TGCGCCAGCAGCTCGCGGGGGGGCCTGAGGGAGACCCAGTACTTC,CASSSRGGLRETQYF
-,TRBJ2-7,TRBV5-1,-,TGCGCCAGCACCGGGACCTACGAGCAGTACTTC,CASTGTYEQYF
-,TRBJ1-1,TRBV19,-,TGTGCCAGTCGGGGCGAGGGGGGGACTGAAGCTTTCTTT,CASRGEGGTEAFF
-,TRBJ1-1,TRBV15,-,TGTGCCACCAGCAGGCTACGGGAGAACACTGAAGCTTTCTTT,CATSRLRENTEAFF
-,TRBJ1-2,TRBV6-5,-,TGTGCCAGCACCTCACAGGGTCTTAGTGGCTACACCTTC,CASTSQGLSGYTF
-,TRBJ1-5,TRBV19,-,TGTGCCAGTAGTATTAAAGGCGGGACCGATAGCAATCAGCCCCAGCATTTT,CASSIKGGTDSNQPQHF
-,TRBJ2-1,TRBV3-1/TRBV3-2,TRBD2,TGTGCCAGCAGCCAAGCGTCTCTAGCGGGGGTGGAGCAGTTCTTC,CASSQASLAGVEQFF
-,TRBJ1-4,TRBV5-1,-,TGCGCCAGCAGCATAACAGGGTCCACTAATGAAAAACTGTTTTTT,CASSITGSTNEKLFF
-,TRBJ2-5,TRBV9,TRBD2,TGTGCCAGCAGCCCCGGAGCTAGCGGGGGCCAAGAGACCCAGTACTTC,CASSPGASGGQETQYF